This paragraph covers one TCR beta chain sequence. Antigen unknown. Sequenced by immunoSEQ multiplex PCR; TCRdb stores in-frame clones only, minus some. The repertoire holds 30,000 to 35,000 clones, roughly 97% seen once, with about 0.17% in the top ten. These data come from a study of monozygotic twins with cystic fibrosis. The CDR3 contains 14 residues. Trimming took 2 bases from V and 6 from J, leaving 13 bases between them. Germline lookup yields CDR1 MNHNY and CDR2 SVGAGI (reference sequence). Whole-study findings and limits: Monozygotic CF twin pairs shared significantly more nucleotide-identical clonotypes than unrelated CF individuals did. Low clonality (median roughly 0.0087) suggested a mostly naive repertoire. In this small cohort, shared CDR3 numbers showed no association with age, concordance or disease severity.

The chain carries TRBV6-6 and TRBJ1-2; D is undetermined. This sequence originates from a girl aged 2 to 9 with cystic fibrosis. The sample taken for sequencing was blood. CDR3 residues: CASSYSIRQDGYTF. The DNA of the CDR3 is TGTGCCAGCAGTTACAGTATTCGTCAGGATGGCTACACCTTC.